A single sample is the source of the 24 T cell receptor beta chains below, sequenced in a study of CD8+CD57+ T cells in acquired aplastic anemia. Patients sequenced had flow cytometry evidence of CD8+CD57+ cell expansion. TCR beta VDJ and CDR3 were profiled, and genomic DNA was the template. One entry per CDR3 protein, called by TCRdb with MiXCR from the reads. The profile shows roughly 160,000 distinct CDR3 sequences, roughly 43% of them singletons. The material sequenced was sorted CD4+, CD8+, or CD8+CD57+ T cells (not recorded which) from PBMCs. These receptors all stem from a human donor with aplastic anemia.

The chain uses TRBV5-1 and TRBJ1-1, with D possibly TRBD1 on 6 matching bases. The CDR3 covers 19 residues. Looked up from germline, CDR1 is SGHRS and CDR2 is YFSETQ. V lost 4 bases to trimming and J lost 1 base, with 26 bases between them. The CDR3 DNA reads TGCGCCAGCAGCCCGGCTTTCGGGACACATAGTAGACCGAACACTGAAGCTTTCTTT. As protein: CASSPAFGTHSRPNTEAFF.

The J gene is TRBJ2-7, the V gene TRBV7-2, with a possible D match to TRBD1 (5 bases). Trimming left V 6 bases short and J 2 bases short, with 11 bases between. The CDR3 loop spans 13 amino acids. CDR1 SGHTA and CDR2 FQGNSA come from the germline V gene. CDR3 nucleotides: TGTGCCAGCAGGGTAGGGGCCACCTACGAGCAGTACTTC. Its translation is CASRVGATYEQYF.

This clonotype has ten or more counts. The rearrangement joins TRBV7-2 to TRBJ2-2; tentative D call: TRBD2 (5 bases). Germline CDR1 and CDR2: SGHTA and FQGNSA. V lost 4 bases and J 6 bases, leaving 18 bases between the germline ends. This CDR3 is 16 amino acids long. The CDR3 sequence is CASSSRTGFQSGELFF. The CDR3 bases are TGTGCCAGCAGCTCAAGGACTGGGTTTCAATCCGGGGAGCTGTTTTTT.

This clonotype was observed a few times. The chain combines TRBV6-1 with TRBJ2-1, with 11 bases lining up with TRBD2. V dropped 5 bases and J dropped 2; count of bases not matched to a gene: 8. The CDR3 runs to 17 residues. Germline values: CDR1 MNHNS, CDR2 SASEGT. CDR3 in amino acids: CASSRTLLAGAYNEQFF. The DNA for the CDR3 is TGTGCCAGCAGTCGGACACTACTAGCGGGGGCCTACAATGAGCAGTTCTTC.

The V gene is TRBV10-3, the J gene TRBJ2-5; D is unresolved. Trimming took 5 bases from V and 5 from J, leaving 12 bases between them. CDR3 size: 13 residues. Germline values: CDR1 ENHRY, CDR2 SYGVKD. For the CDR3, the DNA is TGTGCCATCAGTAGCAGTAGCCGGGAGACCCAGTACTTC. Amino acids: CAISSSSRETQYF.

This clonotype was seen repeatedly, ten times or more. V usage is TRBV12-3 or TRBV12-4 and J usage is TRBJ2-1, with 10 positions matching TRBD2. The V and J ends lost 6 bases and 5 bases, in that order; junction bases with no gene match: 4. The length of the CDR3 is 14 residues. CDR3 DNA sequence: TGTGCCAGCAGGGTAGCGGGGGGTGACAATGAGCAGTTCTTC. Translating it yields CASRVAGGDNEQFF.

This clonotype is categorized as medium-sized. The V and J genes are TRBV2 and TRBJ1-1; D unresolved. V was shortened by 4 bases and J by 0 bases, with 6 bases between the two germline ends. The CDR3 loop spans 13 amino acids. CDR1 and CDR2 from the germline V gene are SNHLY and FYNNEI. The CDR3 DNA follows: TGTGCCAGCAGTGGCAGGATGAACACTGAAGCTTTCTTT. This gives the protein CASSGRMNTEAFF.

This clonotype occurred a few times. The chain employs TRBV6-1 and TRBJ2-5; D not resolved. Trimming removed 3 bases at V and 3 bases at J, with 5 bases between. The CDR3 contains 12 residues. Per germline, CDR1 MNHNS and CDR2 SASEGT. The CDR3 is CASSDSEETQYF. CDR3 nucleotides: TGTGCCAGCAGTGACAGCGAAGAGACCCAGTACTTC.

V is TRBV12-3 or TRBV12-4 and J is TRBJ1-5; 9 nucleotides agree with TRBD1. The CDR3 spans 15 residues. V trimming: 3 bases; J trimming: 6 bases; junction bases outside the gene matches: 6. The CDR3 loop is CASSLRTGEFQPQHF. In nucleotides, the CDR3 is TGTGCCAGCAGTTTGCGGACAGGGGAATTTCAGCCCCAGCATTTT.

The sample holds many counts of this clonotype. V is TRBV7-3 and J is TRBJ1-6, with no clear D. Per the germline V gene, CDR1 is SGHTA and CDR2 is FQGTGA. The ends were cut back, 5 bases at V and 8 bases at J, with 13 bases in the middle. The CDR3 sequence is 14 residues long. The CDR3, as DNA: TGTGCCAGCAGCCCCCGGGGTACCGATTCACCCCTCCACTTT. Translation: CASSPRGTDSPLHF.

This sequence joins TRBV19 and TRBJ1-1, with a weak D call TRBD1 (6 bases). CDR3 size: 14 residues. V was trimmed by 1 base and J by 1 base, leaving 7 bases between them. In germline, CDR1 is LNHDA, CDR2 SQIVND (reference sequence). CDR3 amino acids: CASSIGGQNTEAFF. The CDR3, as DNA: TGTGCCAGTAGTATAGGGGGACAGAACACTGAAGCTTTCTTT.

By proportion, this clonotype is medium-sized. This sequence joins TRBV10-3 and TRBJ1-6; D is perhaps TRBD1 (6 bases). V dropped 7 bases and J dropped 11 bases, with 15 bases sitting between them. From germline, CDR1 is ENHRY and CDR2 SYGVKD. The CDR3 is 13 residues long. The CDR3 reads CAINREGGTPLHF. In DNA form, the CDR3 reads TGTGCCATCAACAGGGAGGGAGGAACACCCCTCCACTTT.

This clonotype has a count of ten or more. V and J are TRBV9 and TRBJ2-3, with a possible D match to TRBD2 (6 bases). Germline CDR1 SGDLS, CDR2 YYNGEE. Deletions cut 0 bases from V and 3 bases from J, with 8 bases between. This CDR3 has 14 amino acids. The CDR3 DNA follows: TGTGCCAGCAGCGTAGCGGGAGAGACAGATACGCAGTATTTT. Its translation: CASSVAGETDTQYF. Full variable domain (missing parts from reference TRBV9 and TRBJ2-3): DSGVTQTPKHLITATGQRVTLRCSPRSGDLSVYWYQQSLDQGLQFLIQYYNGEERAKGNILERFSAQQFPDLHSELNLSSLELGDSALYFCASSVAGETDTQYFGPGTRLTVL.

The chain has TRBV6-5 and TRBJ2-4, with D perhaps TRBD2 (6 bases). Germline V lookup: CDR1 MNHEY, CDR2 SVGAGI. The CDR3 is 14 amino acids. V lost 0 bases and J lost 8, with 11 bases in between. The CDR3 is CASSYSRGGDIQYF. For the CDR3, the DNA is TGTGCCAGCAGTTACTCGCGGGGTGGGGACATTCAGTACTTC.

This clonotype was recorded many times. The chain employs TRBV29-1 and TRBJ1-1; D gene ambiguous. This CDR3 is 11 amino acids long. Germline CDR1 SQVTM, CDR2 ANQGSEA. Trimming removed 0 bases at V and 7 bases at J, with 6 bases between. The CDR3 DNA is TGCAGCGTTGAAGACCCAGGTGAAGCTTTCTTT. Translated: CSVEDPGEAFF. Full variable domain (missing parts from reference TRBV29-1 and TRBJ1-1): SAVISQKPSRDICQRGTSLTIQCQVDSQVTMMFWYRQQPGQSLTLIATANQGSEATYESGFVIDKFPISRPNLTFSTLTVSNMSPEDSSIYLCSVEDPGEAFFGQGTRLTVV.

The chain has TRBV7-9 and TRBJ1-2, with no clear D. Per germline, CDR1 SEHNR and CDR2 FQNEAQ (reference sequence). V was clipped by 3 bases and J by 6 bases, with 5 bases between them. The CDR3 has 11 residues. The CDR3 is CASSLTHGYTF. In DNA, the CDR3 is TGTGCCAGCAGCTTGACCCATGGCTACACCTTC. The full variable domain, its missing parts supplied by reference TRBV7-9 and TRBJ1-2, is DTGVSQNPRHKITKRGQNVTFRCDPISEHNRLYWYRQTLGQGPEFLTYFQNEAQLEKSRLLSDRFSAERPKGSFSTLEIQRTEQGDSAMYLCASSLTHGYTFGSGTRLTVV.

This rearrangement joins TRBV10-3 to TRBJ2-3; TRBD2 is a possible D gene (7 bases). This CDR3 contains 14 residues. Germline V gene sequence: CDR1 ENHRY, CDR2 SYGVKD. Trimming took off 0 bases at V and 10 bases at J, with 14 bases between the two ends. The CDR3 here is CAISESRGPKAQYF. DNA for the CDR3: TGTGCCATCAGTGAGTCGCGGGGGCCCAAGGCGCAGTATTTT.

J is TRBJ1-6 and V is TRBV5-4; D is uncertain. This CDR3 has 13 residues. From germline, CDR1 is SGHNT and CDR2 YYREEE (reference sequence). Trimming removed 4 bases from V and 10 bases from J, with 12 bases in between. The CDR3 protein is CASSQTVDSPLHF. The CDR3 DNA reads TGTGCCAGCAGCCAAACGGTTGACTCACCCCTCCACTTT.

This clonotype was counted at least ten times. The CDR3 nucleotides read TGTGCCAGCAGCTCTGCGGGGCTCAGCACAGATACGCAGTATTTT. Translation gives CASSSAGLSTDTQYF. The chain has TRBV3-1 and TRBJ2-3; the D gene is possibly TRBD2 (6 bases). Germline lookup yields CDR1 LGHDT and CDR2 YNNKEL (reference sequence). Trimming removed 5 bases at V and 0 bases at J, with 12 bases between. CDR3 length: 15 residues.

V and J are TRBV11-2 and TRBJ2-5; perhaps TRBD2 as D (7 bases). Germline V gene lookup returns CDR1 SGHAT and CDR2 FQNNGV. V dropped 2 bases and J dropped 3 bases, with 13 bases sitting between them. The CDR3 has 15 amino acids. The DNA for the CDR3 is TGTGCCAGCAGCTTACGCAAGGGGGGGGAAGAGACCCAGTACTTC. Protein: CASSLRKGGEETQYF.

CDR3 nucleotides: TGTGCCAGCAGCCAAGACGTTGGCTCTCTCGAGCAGTACTTC. Its translation: CASSQDVGSLEQYF. The rearrangement uses TRBV14 and TRBJ2-7; D not resolved. The CDR3 has 14 amino acids. Germline V gene sequence: CDR1 SGHDN, CDR2 FVKESK. V lost 0 bases to trimming and J lost 6 bases, with 12 bases between them. Looking up the rest from reference TRBV14 and TRBJ2-7 gives the full variable domain: EAGVTQFPSHSVIEKGQTVTLRCDPISGHDNLYWYRRVMGKEIKFLLHFVKESKQDESGMPNNRFLAERTGGTYSTLKVQPAELEDSGVYFCASSQDVGSLEQYFGPGTRLTVT.

This clonotype was detected many times. The V call is TRBV9, the J call TRBJ1-4, with 9 bases fitting TRBD1. There are 15 residues in the CDR3. The V gene's germline CDR1 is SGDLS and CDR2 YYNGEE. Losses at the gene ends were 3 bases for V and 7 bases for J; bases not matched to a gene: 7. CDR3 sequence (DNA): TGTGCCAGCAGCGGACGACAGGGGGGGATTGAAAAACTGTTTTTT. It specifies CASSGRQGGIEKLFF.

This clonotype was seen many times. The chain links TRBV20-1 to TRBJ2-5, with 11 positions matching TRBD1. V shed 1 base and J 4 bases; nucleotides not matched to a gene: 11. The germline V gene has CDR1 DFQATT and CDR2 SNEGSKA (reference sequence). This CDR3 region has 17 residues. The CDR3 is CSARVGTGGQGAETQYF. The CDR3 nucleotides are TGCAGTGCTAGAGTGGGTACCGGTGGACAGGGGGCAGAGACCCAGTACTTC.

The chain links TRBV15 to TRBJ1-1; D not certain. V was clipped by 6 bases and J by 5 bases, with 13 bases between them. Germline loops: CDR1 LNHNV, CDR2 YYDKDF (reference sequence). This CDR3 is built from 13 residues. The CDR3 DNA reads as TGTGCCACCAGGGGCCAGGCTCCAACTGAAGCTTTCTTT. Translating gives CATRGQAPTEAFF. The full variable domain, completed using reference TRBV15 and TRBJ1-1, is DAMVIQNPRYQVTQFGKPVTLSCSQTLNHNVMYWYQQKSSQAPKLLFHYYDKDFNNEADTPDNFQSRRPNTSFCFLDIRSPGLGDTAMYLCATRGQAPTEAFFGQGTRLTVV.